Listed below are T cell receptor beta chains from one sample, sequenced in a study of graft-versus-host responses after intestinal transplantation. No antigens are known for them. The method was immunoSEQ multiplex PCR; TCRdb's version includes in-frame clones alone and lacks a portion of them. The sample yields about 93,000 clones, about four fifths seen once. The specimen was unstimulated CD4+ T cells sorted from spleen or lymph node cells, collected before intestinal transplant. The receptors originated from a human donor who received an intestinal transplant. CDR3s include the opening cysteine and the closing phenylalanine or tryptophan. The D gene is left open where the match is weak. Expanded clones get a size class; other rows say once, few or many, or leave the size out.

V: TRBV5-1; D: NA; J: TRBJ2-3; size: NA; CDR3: CASRSGGSTDTQYF; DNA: TGCGCCAGCAGGAGCGGAGGTAGCACAGATACGCAGTATTTT
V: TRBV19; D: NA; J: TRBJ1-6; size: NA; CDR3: CASSPKRGLSSPLHF; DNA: TGTGCCAGTAGTCCGAAGCGGGGGTTGAGTTCACCCCTCCACTTT
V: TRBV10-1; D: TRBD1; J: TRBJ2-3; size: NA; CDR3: CANGPKQGEPDTQYF; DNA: TGCGCCAATGGTCCCAAACAGGGGGAGCCAGATACGCAGTATTTT
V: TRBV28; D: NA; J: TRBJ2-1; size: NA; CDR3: CASGADRSYNEQFF; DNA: TGTGCCAGCGGAGCGGATCGCTCCTACAATGAGCAGTTCTTC
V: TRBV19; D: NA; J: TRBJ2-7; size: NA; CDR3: CASSIKGSVGGTASYEQYF; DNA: TGTGCCAGTAGTATTAAGGGCTCTGTTGGCGGGACAGCCTCCTACGAGCAGTACTTC
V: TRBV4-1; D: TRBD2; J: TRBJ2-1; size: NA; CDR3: CASSPTSGGAKEQFF; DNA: TGCGCCAGCAGCCCGACTAGCGGGGGGGCAAAGGAGCAGTTCTTC
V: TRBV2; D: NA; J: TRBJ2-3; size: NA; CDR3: CASTPRSTDTQYF; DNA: TGTGCCAGCACCCCCAGGAGCACAGATACGCAGTATTTT
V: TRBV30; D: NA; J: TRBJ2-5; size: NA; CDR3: CACTQETQYF; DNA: TGTGCCTGCACTCAAGAGACCCAGTACTTC
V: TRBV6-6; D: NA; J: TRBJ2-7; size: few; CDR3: CASTPETGTYEQYF; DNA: TGTGCCAGCACCCCCGAGACAGGTACCTACGAGCAGTACTTC
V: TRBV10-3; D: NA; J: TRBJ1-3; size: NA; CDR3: CAISEGGRARNTIYF; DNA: TGTGCCATCAGTGAGGGTGGCAGGGCCCGAAACACCATATATTTT
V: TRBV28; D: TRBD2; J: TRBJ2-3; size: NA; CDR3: CASSSPSGGATDTQYF; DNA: TGTGCCAGCAGCTCCCCGAGCGGGGGGGCCACAGATACGCAGTATTTT
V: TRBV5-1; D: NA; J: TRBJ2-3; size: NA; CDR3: CASSLRPQGVAALSRTDTQYF; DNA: TGCGCCAGCAGCCTTCGACCCCAGGGAGTAGCGGCCCTATCCCGGACAGATACGCAGTATTTT
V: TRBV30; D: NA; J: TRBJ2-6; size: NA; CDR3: CAWSGSGANVLTF; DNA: TGTGCCTGGTCAGGCTCTGGGGCCAACGTCCTGACTTTC
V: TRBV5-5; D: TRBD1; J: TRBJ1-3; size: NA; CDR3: CASSFLQGSSGNTIYF; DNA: TGTGCCAGCAGCTTTTTACAGGGGAGCTCTGGAAACACCATATATTTT
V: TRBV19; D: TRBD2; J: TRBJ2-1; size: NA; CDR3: CASSTLAGGSYNEQFF; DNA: TGTGCCAGTAGTACCCTAGCGGGGGGTTCCTACAATGAGCAGTTCTTC
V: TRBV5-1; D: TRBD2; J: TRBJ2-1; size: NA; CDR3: CASSLGGGGYNEQFF; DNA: TGCGCCAGCAGCTTGGGCGGGGGGGGTTACAATGAGCAGTTCTTC
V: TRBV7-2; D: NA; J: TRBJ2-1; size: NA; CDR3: CASSLVIDEQFF; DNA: TGTGCCAGCAGCTTAGTCATTGATGAGCAGTTCTTC
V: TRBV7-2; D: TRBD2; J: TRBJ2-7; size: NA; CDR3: CASSPRTSGSREQYF; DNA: TGTGCCAGCAGCCCGCGGACTAGCGGGAGCCGCGAGCAGTACTTC
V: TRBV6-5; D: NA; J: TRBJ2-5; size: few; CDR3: CASSSLRGGGETQYF; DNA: TGTGCCAGCAGTTCCCTTAGGGGAGGGGGAGAGACCCAGTACTTC
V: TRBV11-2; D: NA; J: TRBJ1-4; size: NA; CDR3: CASSTKQGEKLFF; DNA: TGTGCCAGCAGCACAAAACAGGGCGAAAAACTGTTTTTT
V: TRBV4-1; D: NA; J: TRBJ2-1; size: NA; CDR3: CASSQDAGSSYNEQFF; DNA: TGCGCCAGCAGCCAAGATGCGGGCAGCTCCTACAATGAGCAGTTCTTC
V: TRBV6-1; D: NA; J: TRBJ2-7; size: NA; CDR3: CASSEIWGDEQYF; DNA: TGTGCCAGCAGTGAAATTTGGGGAGACGAGCAGTACTTC
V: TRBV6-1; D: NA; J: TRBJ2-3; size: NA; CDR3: CASSLHRYLTDTQYF; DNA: TGTGCCAGCAGTCTCCACAGGTACCTTACAGATACGCAGTATTTT
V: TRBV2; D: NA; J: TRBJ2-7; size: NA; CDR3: CASNPDLFEDEQYF; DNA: TGTGCCAGCAACCCTGACCTCTTCGAGGACGAGCAGTACTTC
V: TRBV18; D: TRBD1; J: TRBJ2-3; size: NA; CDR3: CASSPGQGATDTQYF; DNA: TGTGCCAGCTCACCCGGACAGGGGGCCACAGATACGCAGTATTTT
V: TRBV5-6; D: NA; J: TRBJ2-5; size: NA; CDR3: CASSLARLQETQYF; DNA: TGTGCCAGCAGCTTGGCCCGACTACAAGAGACCCAGTACTTC
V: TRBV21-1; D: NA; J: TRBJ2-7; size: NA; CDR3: CARDTAYEQYF; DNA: TGTGCCAGAGACACGGCCTACGAGCAGTACTTC
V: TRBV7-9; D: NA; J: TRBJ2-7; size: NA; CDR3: CVSSLVGTGTSNF; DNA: NA